Listed here is a single TCR beta chain. There are a few counts of this clonotype. Its antigen is still unknown. No quality values exist for individual bases; no much larger clone is one base distant. The entry originates in a study of early T cells in non-severe SARS-CoV-2 infection (dated by TCRdb to the early 2020s). Study-wide context: Because TCR sequencing was done on bulk RNA from unsorted whole blood, the alpha and beta chains could not be paired. General study outcomes and caveats: VDJdb matching was skewed toward anti-spike CD8 responses and likely underestimated virus-specific expansions, missing private and CD4 specificities.

Library preparation employed 5' RACE. Data came from a NextSeq 500. To correct for sequencing error and PCR bias, the TCR library protocol tagged individual cDNA molecules with unique molecular identifiers. Both TCR alpha and beta chains were sequenced, and tight co-correlation was observed between alpha and beta sequence abundances in each sample. The published analysis was carried out like this. Decombinator V4 was used to annotate the V gene, J gene and CDR3 of the TCR sequences. Expanded TCRs were defined as changing significantly between any two time points under a Poisson model with p below 0.0001. TCR abundances were normalised to the total number of TCRs sequenced per sample and expressed as counts per million. TRAV1-2 paired with TRAJ12, TRAJ20 or TRAJ33 defined MAIT TCRs, while TRAV10 paired with TRAJ18 defined iNKT TCRs. VDJdb, accessed 1 November 2021, was searched for CMV, EBV and SARS-CoV-2 annotated TCRs, excluding TCRs annotated for multiple antigens. The public sequencing data were trimmed at Q25 with fastp and processed into clonotypes with MiXCR by TCRdb, which kept only in-frame beta chains. Each record represents a unique CDR3 protein, reported with the most common genes and DNA among its rows. The V and J calls and clone size are TCRdb's, not the authors'. For this sample there are roughly 51,000 distinct CDR3 sequences; roughly 10% appear just once. The ten largest clonotypes hold roughly 10% of the sample.

Including cysteine and phenylalanine, the CDR3 has 14 amino acids. Just the 42-base CDR3 DNA is kept, in frame starting at base 1. Sequences MDHEN (CDR1) and SYDVKM (CDR2) are obtained from the germline V gene. The V and J ends are trimmed by 5 bases and 7 bases, leaving 17 bases between them. This was a case-control study nested in a cohort of healthcare workers in London, UK, who had nasopharyngeal swab PCR tests and blood samples taken every week. Healthcare workers were recruited between 23 and 31 March 2020, during the week of the UK lockdown, and were followed weekly for up to about 15 weeks. The chain is assembled from TRBV28 and TRBJ1-1; TRBD1 is perhaps the D gene, given 5 matching bases. This sequence was found in an adult who was a healthcare worker with PCR-confirmed SARS-CoV-2 infection or an uninfected control (not recorded which). The specimen sequenced was whole blood. The nucleotide sequence is given as TGTGCCAGCAGTCCGCCTCGGGGCCTCCTTGAAGCTTTCTTT. Protein translation: CASSPPRGLLEAFF.